This paragraph covers one TCR beta chain sequence. The CDR3 length is 14 residues. Trimming cost V 0 bases and J 5 bases; bases outside gene matches: 3. Germline CDR1 SGHDN, CDR2 FVKESK. The source of the sample is a study of cytomegalovirus exposure and HLA in healthy donors. Use of 60 Vbeta and 13 Jbeta primers characterized the PCR. The method was immunoSEQ multiplex PCR; TCRdb's version includes in-frame clones alone and lacks a portion of them. The repertoire consists of 150,000 to 200,000 clones, with roughly 80% occurring once and the leading ten covering 1.7%. The gene calls are TRBV14 and TRBJ1-2; 7 bases match TRBD1. The sample consisted of PBMCs. The source is a woman between 18 and 29 years old in good health and CMV-seronegative. The CDR3, as DNA: TGTGCCAGCAGCCAAGATAGGGGGCCATATGGCTACACCTTC. It translates to CASSQDRGPYGYTF.